Given below is one TCR beta chain in context. Its antigen is unidentified. The data were obtained in a study of cytomegalovirus exposure and HLA in healthy donors. Whole-study context: Early released data comprised around 79 million unique TCRs from HLA-typed donors.

Germline lookup yields CDR1 SGHDT and CDR2 YYEEEE. The CDR3 totals 13 residues. With 5 bases clipped from V and 8 bases from J, the junction kept 6 bases outside the gene matches. In the PCR, 60 Vbeta and 13 Jbeta primers were used. Only in-frame clones appear in the TCRdb table, and some are missing; sequencing was by immunoSEQ multiplex PCR. The sample carries about 92,000 clones, about 83% recorded once. Study-wide findings and caveats: V- and J-gene trimming in TCR beta was tied to a missense DCLRE1C variant by an analysis performed later.

Sequenced sample: PBMCs. The rearrangement links TRBV5-6 to TRBJ1-4; the match to TRBD1 covers 7 bases. This receptor was identified in a woman aged 18-29 years in good health and CMV-seropositive. This CDR3 reads CASSSTGWEKLFF. The CDR3 DNA reads TGTGCCAGCAGTTCGACAGGGTGGGAAAAACTGTTTTTT.